The 10 T cell receptor beta chains in this list originate from one sample, sequenced in a study of T cells in Graves' hyperthyroidism and ophthalmopathy. Authors of the study amplified TCR beta CDR3 regions from RNA transcripts. RT-PCR in the first round (using the HTBI primer set) targeted the TCR CDR3. Using its own MiXCR run on the multiplex PCR reads, TCRdb lists one record per CDR3 protein. Of 550,000 to 650,000 distinct CDR3 sequences in the sample, 14% are singletons; the top ten hold over 11%. Material: blood. The receptor set was obtained from a woman aged 40-49 years with Graves' hyperthyroidism.

This clonotype was found many times. The chain recombines TRBV7-8 with TRBJ1-5, with D possibly being TRBD1 (6 bases). Germline values: CDR1 SGHVS, CDR2 FQNEAQ. Deletions cut 3 bases from V and 4 bases from J, with 19 bases between. CDR3 size: 17 residues. The CDR3 coding sequence is TGTGCCAGCAGCTTTGACGGACAGCTCTCCGGGAATCAGCCCCAGCATTTT. Amino acids: CASSFDGQLSGNQPQHF. Full variable domain (rest looked up from reference TRBV7-8 and TRBJ1-5): GAGVSQSPRYKVAKRGQDVALRCDPISGHVSLFWYQQALGQGPEFLTYFQNEAQLDKSGLPSDRFFAERPEGSVSTLKIQRTQQEDSAVYLCASSFDGQLSGNQPQHFGDGTRLSIL.

Only a few counts were recorded for this clonotype. V gene TRBV6-6 combines with J gene TRBJ1-1; the D is unclear. CDR3 length: 13 residues. Germline values: CDR1 MNHNY, CDR2 SVGAGI (reference sequence). Trimming took off 2 bases at V and 8 bases at J, with 12 bases between the two ends. This CDR3 is CASSYPQLVEAFF. The CDR3 nucleotides are TGTGCCAGCAGTTACCCGCAGTTAGTAGAAGCTTTCTTT.

Concerning this clonotype: The junction departs from germline at one end; a sequencing error may be responsible. The chain carries TRBV28 and TRBJ2-5; D call uncertain. Germline V lookup: CDR1 MDHEN, CDR2 SYDVKM. CDR3 size: 12 residues. The CDR3 reads CASSAPTDPTNF. The DNA for the CDR3 is TGTGCCAGCAGTGCCCCTACAGACCCCACCAACTTC.

This clonotype occurred a few times. The J gene is TRBJ2-5, the V gene TRBV10-3, with D possibly TRBD2 on 5 matching bases. V was trimmed by 4 bases and J by 3 bases, leaving 6 bases between them. The CDR3 is made up of 12 amino acids. Looked up from germline, CDR1 is ENHRY and CDR2 is SYGVKD. The CDR3 DNA follows: TGTGCCATCAGTGGGGGAGAAGAGACCCAGTACTTC. Amino acids: CAISGGEETQYF.

The table lists this clonotype with many counts. V gene TRBV12-3 or TRBV12-4 combines with J gene TRBJ1-1; 7 positions match TRBD1. The junction had 12 bases not matched to a gene; V was cut back by 7 bases and J by 7 bases. The CDR3 length is 14 residues. DNA for the CDR3: TGTGCCAGCACCCGGATGACAGGGTTGGATGAAGCTTTCTTT. It translates to CASTRMTGLDEAFF.

This clonotype was recorded many times. The chain joins TRBV12-3 or TRBV12-4 to TRBJ2-7; a possible D gene is TRBD1 (5 bases). The length of the CDR3 is 14 residues. V was pared by 5 bases and J by 5 bases, with 16 bases between. This chain's CDR3 is CASSTIDSRNEQYF. The CDR3 DNA reads as TGTGCCAGCAGTACAATCGACAGTAGGAACGAGCAGTACTTC.

V is TRBV6-1 and J is TRBJ2-5, with 12 bases lining up with TRBD2. This CDR3 is 16 amino acids long. V lost 5 bases and J lost 5; bases outside the gene matches: 9. Germline CDR1 MNHNS, CDR2 SASEGT. The CDR3 DNA follows: TGTGCCAGCAGTCAGGCAACTAGCGGGAGGCAGGAGACCCAGTACTTC. Protein sequence: CASSQATSGRQETQYF.

The rearrangement links TRBV14 to TRBJ1-2, with D perhaps TRBD1 (5 bases). V lost 4 bases, J lost 7 bases, and 19 bases lay in between. The CDR3 totals 15 residues. The V gene's germline CDR1 is SGHDN and CDR2 FVKESK. CDR3 protein: CASSRSGAVGFGYTF. DNA of the CDR3: TGTGCCAGCAGCCGGTCCGGGGCGGTAGGCTTTGGCTACACCTTC.

There are many counts of this clonotype. The chain carries TRBV27 and TRBJ2-7; possibly TRBD2 for D (5 bases). Germline CDR1 reads MNHEY; CDR2 reads SMNVEV (reference sequence). The V gene lost 6 bases and the J gene lost 6 bases, with 15 bases spanning the gap. The CDR3 extends over 13 amino acids. In nucleotides, the CDR3 is TGTGCCAGCAGGACTATTGGGGTCTCCGAGCAGTACTTC. It specifies CASRTIGVSEQYF.

This clonotype was seen only a few times. The chain carries TRBV7-9 and TRBJ1-1, with D perhaps matching TRBD1 (6 bases). Trimming removed 0 bases from V and 4 bases from J, with 15 bases in between. Per the germline V gene, CDR1 is SEHNR and CDR2 is FQNEAQ (reference sequence). This CDR3 is 16 amino acids long. Here the CDR3 reads CASSLARGARGTEAFF. CDR3 DNA sequence: TGTGCCAGCAGCTTAGCGCGGGGGGCTCGGGGCACTGAAGCTTTCTTT. Drawing the rest from reference TRBV7-9 and TRBJ1-1, the complete variable domain is DTGVSQNPRHKITKRGQNVTFRCDPISEHNRLYWYRQTLGQGPEFLTYFQNEAQLEKSRLLSDRFSAERPKGSFSTLEIQRTEQGDSAMYLCASSLARGARGTEAFFGQGTRLTVV.